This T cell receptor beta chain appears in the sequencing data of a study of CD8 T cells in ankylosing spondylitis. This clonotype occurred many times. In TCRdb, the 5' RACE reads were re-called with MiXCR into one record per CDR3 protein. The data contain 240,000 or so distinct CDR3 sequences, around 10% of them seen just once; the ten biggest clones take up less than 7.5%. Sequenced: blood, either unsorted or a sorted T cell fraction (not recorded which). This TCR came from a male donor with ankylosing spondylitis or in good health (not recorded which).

Here the CDR3 reads CSVVVEAYEQYF. In DNA form, the CDR3 reads TGCAGCGTTGTGGTAGAGGCCTACGAGCAGTACTTC. This sequence joins TRBV29-1 and TRBJ2-7, with unresolved D. Trimming cost V 4 bases and J 2 bases, with 9 bases left between them. Germline V gene sequence: CDR1 SQVTM, CDR2 ANQGSEA. The CDR3 sequence is 12 residues long.